This T cell receptor beta chain emerged from a study of shared clonotypes between healthy human individuals. Study-wide results and limits: Larger estimated richness was generally seen in naive subsets than in memory subsets.

This CDR3 has 15 amino acids. Germline trimming cut 2 bases from V and 3 bases from J; bases unmatched to any gene: 5. Germline-derived CDR1 and CDR2 are SGHDT and YYEEEE. Within Nashville, Tennessee resided all donors, each a Caucasian adult. For this clone: Its antigen is not identified.

The assay was immunoSEQ multiplex PCR, and TCRdb's table has in-frame clones only and misses some. The sample holds about 320,000 clones, about nine tenths seen once. V and J are TRBV5-6 and TRBJ2-7; TRBD1 matches 10 bases. This TCR derives from a man aged 18 to 30 in good health. Sequencing was done on a sample of memory CD8+ T cells sorted from blood. Subset denoted: CD45RO+ cells pooled with CCR7-negative TemRA cells. The CDR3 loop is CASSFGTGVLYEQYF. In DNA, the CDR3 is TGTGCCAGCAGCTTCGGGACAGGGGTCCTCTACGAGCAGTACTTC.